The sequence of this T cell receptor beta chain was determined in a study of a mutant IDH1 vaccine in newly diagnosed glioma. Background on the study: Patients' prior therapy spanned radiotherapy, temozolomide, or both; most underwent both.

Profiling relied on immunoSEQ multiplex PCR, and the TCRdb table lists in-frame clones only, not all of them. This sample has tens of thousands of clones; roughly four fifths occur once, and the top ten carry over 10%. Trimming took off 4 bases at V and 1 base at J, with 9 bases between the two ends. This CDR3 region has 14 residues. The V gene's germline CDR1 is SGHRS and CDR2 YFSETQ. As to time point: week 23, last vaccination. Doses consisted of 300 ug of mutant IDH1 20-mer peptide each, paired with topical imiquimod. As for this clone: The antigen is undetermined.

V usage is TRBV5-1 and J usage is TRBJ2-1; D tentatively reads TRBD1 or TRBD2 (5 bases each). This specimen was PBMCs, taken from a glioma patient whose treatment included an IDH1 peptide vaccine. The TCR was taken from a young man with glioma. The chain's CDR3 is CASSRDGSYNEQFF. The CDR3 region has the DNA TGCGCCAGCAGCCGGGACGGGTCCTACAATGAGCAGTTCTTC.